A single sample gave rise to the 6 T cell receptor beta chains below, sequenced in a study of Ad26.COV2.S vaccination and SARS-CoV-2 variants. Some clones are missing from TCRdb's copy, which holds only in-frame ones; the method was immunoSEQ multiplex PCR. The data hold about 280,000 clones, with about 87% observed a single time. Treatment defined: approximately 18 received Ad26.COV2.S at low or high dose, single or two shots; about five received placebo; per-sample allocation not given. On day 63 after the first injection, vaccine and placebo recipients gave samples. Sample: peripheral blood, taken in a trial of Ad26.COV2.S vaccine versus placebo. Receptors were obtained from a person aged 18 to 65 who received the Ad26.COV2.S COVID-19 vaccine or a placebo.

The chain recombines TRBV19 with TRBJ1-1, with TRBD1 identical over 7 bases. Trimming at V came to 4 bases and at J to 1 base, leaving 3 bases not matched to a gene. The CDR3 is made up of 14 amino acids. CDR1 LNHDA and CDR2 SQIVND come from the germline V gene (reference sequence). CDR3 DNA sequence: TGTGCCAGTAGTAGGGGACAGCAGAACACTGAAGCTTTCTTT. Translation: CASSRGQQNTEAFF.

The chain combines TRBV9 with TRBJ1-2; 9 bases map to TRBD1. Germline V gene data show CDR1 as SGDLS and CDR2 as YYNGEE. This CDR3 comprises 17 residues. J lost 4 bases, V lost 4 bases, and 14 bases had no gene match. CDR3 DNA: TGTGCCAGCAGCTCTCAGAAGTGGGGACAGGGAGGCTATGGCTACACCTTC. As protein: CASSSQKWGQGGYGYTF.

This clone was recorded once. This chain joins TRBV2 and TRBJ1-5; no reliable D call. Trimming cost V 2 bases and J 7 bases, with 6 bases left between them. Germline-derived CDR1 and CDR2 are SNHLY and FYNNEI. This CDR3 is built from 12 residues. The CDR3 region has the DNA TGTGCCAGCAGTGAATCCTGGCAGCCCCAGCATTTT. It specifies CASSESWQPQHF.

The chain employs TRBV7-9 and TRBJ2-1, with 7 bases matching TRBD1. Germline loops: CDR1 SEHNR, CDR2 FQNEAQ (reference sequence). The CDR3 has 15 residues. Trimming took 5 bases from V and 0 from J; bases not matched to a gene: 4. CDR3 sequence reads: CASSQGESSYNEQFF. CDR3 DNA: TGTGCCAGCAGCCAGGGGGAAAGCTCCTACAATGAGCAGTTCTTC.

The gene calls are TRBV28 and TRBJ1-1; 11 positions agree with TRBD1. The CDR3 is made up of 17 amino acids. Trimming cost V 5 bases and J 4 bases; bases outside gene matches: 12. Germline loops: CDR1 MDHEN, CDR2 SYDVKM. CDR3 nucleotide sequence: TGTGCCAGCAGTCGTCCGATCCGGGACAGGGGGACCACTGAAGCTTTCTTT. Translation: CASSRPIRDRGTTEAFF.

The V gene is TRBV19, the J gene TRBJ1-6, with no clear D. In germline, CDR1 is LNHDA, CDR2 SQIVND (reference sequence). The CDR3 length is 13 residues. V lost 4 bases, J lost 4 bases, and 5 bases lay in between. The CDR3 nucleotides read TGTGCCAGTAGTACGTCGTATAATTCACCCCTCCACTTT. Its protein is CASSTSYNSPLHF.